A selection of T cell receptor beta chains follows, all from one sample in a study of PD-L1 blockade in urothelial cancer. Profiling relied on immunoSEQ multiplex PCR, and the TCRdb table lists in-frame clones only, not all of them. The table records some 71,000 clones, around 86% of them present only once. Source: PBMCs, taken around atezolizumab (anti-PD-L1) treatment. These TCRs come from a man aged 60 to 75 with urothelial cancer. CDR3s include the opening cysteine and the closing phenylalanine or tryptophan.

CDR3 length: 17; V gene: TRBV4-3; J gene: TRBJ2-7; CDR3 protein: CASSRGIAGLIPYEQYF
CDR3 length: 15; V gene: TRBV11-2; J gene: TRBJ2-3; CDR3 protein: CASRFGGTGTDTQYF
CDR3 length: 13; V gene: TRBV9; J gene: TRBJ1-1; CDR3 protein: CASGRTLNTEAFF
CDR3 length: 14; V gene: TRBV18; J gene: TRBJ2-5; CDR3 protein: CASSPGQGTETQYF
CDR3 length: 15; V gene: TRBV6-5; J gene: TRBJ2-3; CDR3 protein: CASSYPTVSTDTQYF
CDR3 length: 13; V gene: TRBV19; J gene: TRBJ2-7; CDR3 protein: CASSITSGGEQYF
CDR3 length: 15; V gene: TRBV28; J gene: TRBJ1-5; CDR3 protein: CASSPWTGGNQPQHF
CDR3 length: 15; V gene: TRBV27; J gene: TRBJ1-2; CDR3 protein: CASSPGRDTVLGYTF
CDR3 length: 15; V gene: TRBV30; J gene: TRBJ2-7; CDR3 protein: CAWSYTGLLSYEQYF
CDR3 length: 14; V gene: TRBV6-1; J gene: TRBJ2-7; CDR3 protein: CASSARGDDYEQYF
CDR3 length: 16; V gene: TRBV7-9; J gene: TRBJ1-4; CDR3 protein: CASSPVWDRGYEKLFF
CDR3 length: 15; V gene: TRBV6-1; J gene: TRBJ1-1; CDR3 protein: CASREPGHSNTEAFF
CDR3 length: 14; V gene: TRBV7-2; J gene: TRBJ1-3; CDR3 protein: CATQDRRSGNTIYF
CDR3 length: 14; V gene: TRBV25-1; J gene: TRBJ2-5; CDR3 protein: CASSDGRVGETQYF
CDR3 length: 17; V gene: TRBV2; J gene: TRBJ2-3; CDR3 protein: CASSPGTSGGATDTQYF
CDR3 length: 11; V gene: TRBV5-1; J gene: TRBJ2-7; CDR3 protein: CASSFTGEQYF
CDR3 length: 15; V gene: TRBV10-3; J gene: TRBJ1-5; CDR3 protein: CAIRKDRGIGQPQHF
CDR3 length: 14; V gene: TRBV5-1; J gene: TRBJ2-2; CDR3 protein: CASSLASEDRELFF
CDR3 length: 16; V gene: TRBV4-1; J gene: TRBJ1-4; CDR3 protein: CASSPERDRVGEKLFF
CDR3 length: 14; V gene: TRBV6-5; J gene: TRBJ2-3; CDR3 protein: CASRSDFFPDTQYF
CDR3 length: 15; V gene: TRBV27; J gene: TRBJ2-2; CDR3 protein: CASSSDRVGAGELFF
CDR3 length: 16; V gene: TRBV7-2; J gene: TRBJ2-7; CDR3 protein: CASSLIHGQSSYEQYF
CDR3 length: 16; V gene: TRBV28; J gene: TRBJ1-5; CDR3 protein: CASSLPRDRVNQPQHF
CDR3 length: 15; V gene: TRBV30; J gene: TRBJ2-2; CDR3 protein: CAWRVGQTLTGELFF
CDR3 length: 15; V gene: TRBV7-2; J gene: TRBJ2-2; CDR3 protein: CASSLRKGDTGELFF
CDR3 length: 13; V gene: TRBV30; J gene: TRBJ1-2; CDR3 protein: CAWRGRDTYGYTF
CDR3 length: 17; V gene: TRBV7-8; J gene: TRBJ2-1; CDR3 protein: CASSLPQQGGRDNEQFF
CDR3 length: 16; V gene: TRBV7-2; J gene: TRBJ1-2; CDR3 protein: CASSLGGTNINYGYTF
CDR3 length: 14; V gene: TRBV5-4; J gene: TRBJ1-4; CDR3 protein: CAASRRSLNEKLFF
CDR3 length: 14; V gene: TRBV7-2; J gene: TRBJ1-2; CDR3 protein: CASSPRQGNYGYTF
CDR3 length: 12; V gene: TRBV5-1; J gene: TRBJ2-5; CDR3 protein: CASSRDQETQYF
CDR3 length: 15; V gene: TRBV30; J gene: TRBJ1-4; CDR3 protein: CAWSARTGVYEKLFF
CDR3 length: 13; V gene: TRBV19; J gene: TRBJ2-2; CDR3 protein: CASSVTGTGELFF
CDR3 length: 16; V gene: TRBV7-2; J gene: TRBJ2-1; CDR3 protein: CASSFRVTGIYNEQFF
CDR3 length: 15; V gene: TRBV30; J gene: TRBJ1-2; CDR3 protein: CAWSVSGQGEDGYTF
CDR3 length: 15; V gene: TRBV9; J gene: TRBJ1-5; CDR3 protein: CASSTRGTADQPQHF
CDR3 length: 15; V gene: TRBV5-1; J gene: TRBJ1-4; CDR3 protein: CASSLLQGHNEKLFF
CDR3 length: 16; V gene: TRBV12-5; J gene: TRBJ1-6; CDR3 protein: CASRGGPSSYNSPLHF
CDR3 length: 15; V gene: TRBV19; J gene: TRBJ1-4; CDR3 protein: CATAGTGGAFEKLFF
CDR3 length: 16; V gene: TRBV2; J gene: TRBJ2-2; CDR3 protein: CASQSQGTLNTGELFF
CDR3 length: 12; V gene: TRBV9; J gene: TRBJ2-3; CDR3 protein: CASSAYTDTQYF
CDR3 length: 14; V gene: TRBV27; J gene: TRBJ1-6; CDR3 protein: CASSEQVKNSPLHF
CDR3 length: 15; V gene: TRBV19; J gene: TRBJ2-1; CDR3 protein: CASSKGQGEYNEQFF
CDR3 length: 16; V gene: TRBV4-2; J gene: TRBJ2-2; CDR3 protein: CASSQVGGDNTGELFF
CDR3 length: 15; V gene: TRBV7-2; J gene: TRBJ1-2; CDR3 protein: CASTLNRASNYGYTF
CDR3 length: 16; V gene: TRBV5-1; J gene: TRBJ1-3; CDR3 protein: CASSLAGARSGNTIYF
CDR3 length: 13; V gene: TRBV11-3; J gene: TRBJ1-2; CDR3 protein: CASSLMGATGYTF
CDR3 length: 14; V gene: TRBV15; J gene: TRBJ1-1; CDR3 protein: CATSRYRENTEAFF
CDR3 length: 12; V gene: TRBV7-9; J gene: TRBJ1-4; CDR3 protein: CASSLESSQLFF
CDR3 length: 13; V gene: TRBV6-1; J gene: TRBJ2-7; CDR3 protein: CASSRTGAYEQYF
CDR3 length: 16; V gene: TRBV5-6; J gene: TRBJ2-4; CDR3 protein: CASSPDFDLAKNIQYF
CDR3 length: 13; V gene: TRBV7-5; J gene: TRBJ1-2; CDR3 protein: CARSRTGRNGYTF
CDR3 length: 13; V gene: TRBV11-3; J gene: TRBJ1-3; CDR3 protein: CASSPREIGTIYF
CDR3 length: 13; V gene: TRBV11-2; J gene: TRBJ2-5; CDR3 protein: CASSPRREETQYF
CDR3 length: 19; V gene: TRBV5-8; J gene: TRBJ2-1; CDR3 protein: CASSSLLAGGHDSYNEQFF